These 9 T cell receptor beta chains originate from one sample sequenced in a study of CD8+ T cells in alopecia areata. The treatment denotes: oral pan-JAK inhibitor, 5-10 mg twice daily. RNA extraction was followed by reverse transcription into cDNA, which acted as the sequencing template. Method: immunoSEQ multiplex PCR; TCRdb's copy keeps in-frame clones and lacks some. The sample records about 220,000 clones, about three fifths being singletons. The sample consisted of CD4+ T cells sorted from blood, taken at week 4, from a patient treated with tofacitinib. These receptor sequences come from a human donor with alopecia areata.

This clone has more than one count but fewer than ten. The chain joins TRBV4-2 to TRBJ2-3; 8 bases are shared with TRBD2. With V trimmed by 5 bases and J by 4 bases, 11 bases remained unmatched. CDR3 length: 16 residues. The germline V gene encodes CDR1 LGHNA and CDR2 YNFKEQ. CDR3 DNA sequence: TGTGCCAGCAGCTTACAATCCCGGGGGGGCGCAGATACGCAGTATTTT. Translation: CASSLQSRGGADTQYF.

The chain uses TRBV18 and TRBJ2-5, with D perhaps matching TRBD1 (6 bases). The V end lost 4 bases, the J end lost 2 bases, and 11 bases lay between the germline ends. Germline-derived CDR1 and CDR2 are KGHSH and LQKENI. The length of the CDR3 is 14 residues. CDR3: CASSLEQGQETQYF. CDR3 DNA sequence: TGTGCCAGCTCACTCGAACAGGGTCAAGAGACCCAGTACTTC.

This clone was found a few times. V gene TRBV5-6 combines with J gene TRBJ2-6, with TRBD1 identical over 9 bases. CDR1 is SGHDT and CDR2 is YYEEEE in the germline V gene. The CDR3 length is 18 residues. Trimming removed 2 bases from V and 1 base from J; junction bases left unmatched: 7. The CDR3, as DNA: TGTGCCAGCAGCTTAGGACAGGGGACTGAGTCTGGGGCCAACGTCCTGACTTTC. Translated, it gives CASSLGQGTESGANVLTF.

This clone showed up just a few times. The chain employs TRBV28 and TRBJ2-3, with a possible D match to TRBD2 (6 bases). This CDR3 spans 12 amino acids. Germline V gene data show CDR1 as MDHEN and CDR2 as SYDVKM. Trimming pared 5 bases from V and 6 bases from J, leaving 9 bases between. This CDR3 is CASSGGRDTQYF. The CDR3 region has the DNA TGTGCCAGCAGTGGGGGGAGGGATACGCAGTATTTT.

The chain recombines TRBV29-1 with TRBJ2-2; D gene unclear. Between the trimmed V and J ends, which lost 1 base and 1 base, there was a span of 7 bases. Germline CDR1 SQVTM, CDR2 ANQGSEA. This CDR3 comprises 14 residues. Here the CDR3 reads CSVEGALNTGELFF. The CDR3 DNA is TGCAGCGTTGAAGGGGCACTGAACACCGGGGAGCTGTTTTTT.

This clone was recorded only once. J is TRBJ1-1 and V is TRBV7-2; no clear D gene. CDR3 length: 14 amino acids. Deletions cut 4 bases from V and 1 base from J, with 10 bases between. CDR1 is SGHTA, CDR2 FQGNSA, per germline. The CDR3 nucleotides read TGTGCCAGCAGCTCTATTCTCCCGAACACTGAAGCTTTCTTT. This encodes CASSSILPNTEAFF. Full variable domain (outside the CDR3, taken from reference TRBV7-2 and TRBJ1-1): GAGVSQSPSNKVTEKGKDVELRCDPISGHTALYWYRQSLGQGLEFLIYFQGNSAPDKSGLPSDRFSAERTGGSVSTLTIQRTQQEDSAVYLCASSSILPNTEAFFGQGTRLTVV.

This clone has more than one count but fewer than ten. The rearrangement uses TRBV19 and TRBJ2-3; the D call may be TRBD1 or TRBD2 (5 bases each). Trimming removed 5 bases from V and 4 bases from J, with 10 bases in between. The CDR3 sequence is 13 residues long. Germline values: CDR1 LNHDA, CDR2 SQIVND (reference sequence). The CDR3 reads CASSEGLPDTQYF. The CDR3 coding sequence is TGTGCCAGTAGTGAGGGGCTCCCAGATACGCAGTATTTT.

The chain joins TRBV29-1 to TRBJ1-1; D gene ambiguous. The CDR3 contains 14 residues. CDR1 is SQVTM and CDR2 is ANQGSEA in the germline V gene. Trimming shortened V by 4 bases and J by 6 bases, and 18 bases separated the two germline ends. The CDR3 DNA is TGCAGCGTTGGGGTACTCTTGGCGTCCCCTGAAGCTTTCTTT. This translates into CSVGVLLASPEAFF.

The CDR3 DNA sequence: TGTGCCAGCTCACCAAGACGCAGGGAGGAGAGTTCACCCCTCCACTTT. This codes for CASSPRRREESSPLHF. The V call is TRBV18, the J call TRBJ1-6; tentatively, D is TRBD1 (5 bases). The CDR3 loop spans 16 amino acids. The ends were cut back, 2 bases at V and 9 bases at J, with 17 bases in the middle. Germline assignment: CDR1 KGHSH and CDR2 LQKENI.